A single T cell receptor beta chain is shown here with its context. In this sample, this clonotype turned up many times. This clone's antigen is unknown. Per-base qualities were not stored, and no clone one base away is much larger. Libraries were constructed by PCR. The instrument given in TCRdb is Illumina HiSeq 4000. Bulk TCR libraries were generated as previously described, with the TCR primers listed in Table S5 used. Total RNA was purified with the Qiagen AllPrep DNA/RNA kit. Before analysis, reads from multiple sequencing runs of the same library were pooled. Per the original workflow: Reads were retained only if an exact TCR constant sequence was present, and the retained reads were trimmed to 150 nt and grouped according to their 12-nt molecular barcodes. Reads in each barcode group were sub-clustered using a 15% Levenshtein threshold, and a quality-weighted consensus sequence was built for each RNA molecule. Non-functional sequences were discarded, and so were lower-count sequences lying one edit away from another sequence. Barcode sub-clusters with fewer than 20% of the maximum read count were removed, based on fitting two negative binomial distributions. In TCRdb, the public reads were trimmed at Q25 with fastp and aligned with MiXCR, with productive beta chains retained. Here each entry gathers all rows of one CDR3 protein and keeps the most common genes and DNA. TCRdb's processing, not the authors' own work, is the source of the V and J calls. The sample data list about 320,000 distinct CDR3 sequences, and about a fifth of these were observed just once. In total, the top ten clones hold approximately 0.8% of the sample.

The data were taken from a study of molecular identifiers for immune sequencing clone quantification (dated by TCRdb to 2016 to 2019). At the level of the whole study: For a replicate experiment, RNA from 20,000 or 100,000 naive CD8 T cells was divided into five aliquots, and four of the five aliquots were sequenced. This methods study used CD8 T cells to benchmark TCR RNA copy counting and molecular-identifier clustering-based TCR repertoire sequencing (MIDCIRS).

Here is what the overall study found, with its caveats: Even against a background of about a million naive CD8 T cells, spiked-in Jurkat TCR RNA amounting to a single cell's worth was reported to be detectable. When barcode sub-clustering was not used, chimeric consensus sequences inflated TCR diversity, with chimeras reaching as high as 47%. In CMV-specific effector cells, clones with more than 20 RNA copies contained over 97% of molecules, whereas in naive cells such clones contained under 1% of molecules. Modeling gave about three recovered TCR RNA copies per cell versus around 10 by digital PCR, implying about 30% capture efficiency. The naive libraries included spiked-in Jurkat TCR RNA (over nine copies' worth), and this RNA is not part of the donor repertoire. The sizes of highly expanded clones could end up underestimated when identical TCR molecules share a barcode.

CDR1 and CDR2 are drawn from the germline V gene: MGHRA, YSYEKL. From the cysteine up to the phenylalanine, the CDR3 has a length of 15 residues. Only CDR3 DNA remains: 45 bases, in frame from the first base. Trimming takes 4 bases from V and 3 bases from J, and the germline ends sit 12 bases apart. Libraries of naive CD8 T cells were built from approximately 20,000 to 1,000,000 sorted cells, with 10%, 30% or 50% of the purified RNA used. On a BD FACSAria II, naive CD8 T cells were FACS-sorted as CD8+CD4-CCR7+CD45RA+ and collected into RLT Plus buffer. Detection sensitivity was tested by spiking Jurkat RNA equal to over 8 TCR copies' worth into samples containing 20,000-1,000,000 naive CD8 T cells. Enrichment of CD8 T cells was done with RosetteSep CD8+ T Cell Enrichment Cocktail plus Ficoll-Paque, and ACK red cell lysis came afterward.

This chain is built from TRBV4-1 and TRBJ1-4; TRBD1 could be the D gene, as 6 bases match. This receptor was identified in a human donor in good health. Some libraries in this study had Jurkat cell RNA spiked in. The sample was naive CD8+ T cells from blood, with Jurkat cell RNA spiked in. The label giving this sample's cell subset or site can be read as: FACS-sorted CD8+CD4-CCR7+CD45RA+ naive T cells. CDR3 sequence: CASSPTGPANEKLFF. The DNA sequence is as follows: TGCGCCAGCAGCCCCACAGGGCCGGCTAATGAAAAACTGTTTTTT.